This is a list of T cell receptor beta chains from one sample in a study of response to subunit inactivated influenza vaccine. MiXCR, run by TCRdb on the RT-PCR reads, gives a single entry per CDR3 protein. In the table there are 800,000 to 1,000,000 distinct CDR3 sequences, about 20% of which are singletons. Sequences were derived from PBMCs from blood, sampled roughly 5 days after vaccination. Receptors were obtained from a man aged 45 to 65 who received an inactivated influenza vaccine. CDR3s include the opening cysteine and the closing phenylalanine or tryptophan. A D gene is named only where the DNA matches it firmly. Size is stated for part of the rows, as once, few or many counts, or as a class when the clone is expanded.

D: NA
V: TRBV4-1
size: few
J: TRBJ1-1
CDR3: CASSQGDLNTEAFF
DNA: TGCGCCAGCAGCCAAGGGGACCTGAACACTGAAGCTTTCTTT

D: NA
V: TRBV7-9
size: NA
J: TRBJ2-3
CDR3: CASSLEPDTQYF
DNA: TGTGCCAGCAGCTTAGAGCCAGATACGCAGTATTTT

D: NA
V: TRBV11-2
size: few
J: TRBJ1-3
CDR3: CASSPGWATGNTIYF
DNA: TGTGCCAGCAGCCCGGGATGGGCTACTGGAAACACCATATATTTT

D: NA
V: TRBV12-3/TRBV12-4
size: few
J: TRBJ2-3
CDR3: CASSLDPPGDTQYF
DNA: TGTGCCAGCAGTTTAGACCCTCCCGGAGATACGCAGTATTTT

D: NA
V: TRBV9
size: NA
J: TRBJ2-5
CDR3: CASSLGGAGAIQETQYF
DNA: TGTGCCAGCAGTCTTGGCGGAGCCGGGGCGATCCAAGAGACCCAGTACTTC

D: NA
V: TRBV7-2
size: NA
J: TRBJ2-7
CDR3: CASSLVGLAKTYEQYF
DNA: TGTGCCAGCAGCTTAGTCGGGCTAGCTAAGACCTACGAGCAGTACTTC

D: NA
V: TRBV29-1
size: few
J: TRBJ2-2
CDR3: CSVIGFPGELFF
DNA: TGCAGCGTTATTGGTTTCCCCGGGGAGCTGTTTTTT

D: TRBD1
V: TRBV3-1
size: NA
J: TRBJ1-1
CDR3: CASSQVQGATEAFF
DNA: TGTGCCAGCAGCCAAGTTCAGGGGGCCACTGAAGCTTTCTTT

D: TRBD2
V: TRBV28
size: few
J: TRBJ2-3
CDR3: CASSLFGTSGTDTQYF
DNA: TGTGCCAGCAGTTTATTCGGGACTAGCGGCACAGATACGCAGTATTTT

D: NA
V: TRBV5-1
size: NA
J: TRBJ2-4
CDR3: CASSPDRWGAKNIQYF
DNA: TGCGCCAGCAGCCCAGACAGGTGGGGCGCCAAAAACATTCAGTACTTC

D: NA
V: TRBV20-1
size: NA
J: TRBJ2-2
CDR3: CSARGWDTGELFF
DNA: TGCAGTGCTAGAGGCTGGGACACCGGGGAGCTGTTTTTT

D: TRBD2
V: TRBV5-1
size: many
J: TRBJ2-1
CDR3: CASSWSTSGSANEQFF
DNA: TGCGCCAGCAGCTGGAGCACTAGCGGGAGTGCCAATGAGCAGTTCTTC

D: NA
V: TRBV20-1
size: NA
J: TRBJ1-1
CDR3: CSANQLNTEAFF
DNA: TGCAGTGCTAACCAATTGAACACTGAAGCTTTCTTT

D: NA
V: TRBV6-2/TRBV6-3
size: NA
J: TRBJ2-1
CDR3: CASSYSIPLPSYVPLYNEQFF
DNA: TGTGCCAGCAGTTACTCCATCCCACTACCAAGTTATGTCCCCCTCTACAATGAGCAGTTCTTC

D: TRBD1
V: TRBV28
size: NA
J: TRBJ2-5
CDR3: CASREGTAQETQYF
DNA: TGTGCCAGCAGGGAAGGGACAGCTCAAGAGACCCAGTACTTC

D: TRBD1
V: TRBV5-1
size: few
J: TRBJ2-1
CDR3: CASSLGSGQTNEQFF
DNA: TGCGCCAGCAGCTTGGGATCGGGACAGACAAATGAGCAGTTCTTC

D: NA
V: TRBV7-6
size: few
J: TRBJ1-6
CDR3: CASSPSSSPLHF
DNA: TGTGCCAGCAGCCCCTCGTCTTCACCCCTCCACTTT

D: NA
V: TRBV6-1
size: few
J: TRBJ1-2
CDR3: CASSGDPRFYGYTF
DNA: TGTGCCAGCAGTGGTGATCCACGCTTCTATGGCTACACCTTC

D: TRBD1
V: TRBV6-2/TRBV6-3
size: NA
J: TRBJ1-1
CDR3: CASARTGTTWGTEAFF
DNA: TGTGCCAGCGCCAGGACAGGGACTACCTGGGGCACTGAAGCTTTCTTT

D: NA
V: TRBV20-1
size: NA
J: TRBJ2-1
CDR3: CSARDWSSYNEQFF
DNA: TGCAGTGCTAGGGACTGGAGCTCCTACAATGAGCAGTTCTTC

D: TRBD2
V: TRBV20-1
size: few
J: TRBJ2-3
CDR3: CSARGGRGGGLTDTQYF
DNA: TGCAGTGCTAGAGGGGGTAGGGGCGGGGGGCTCACAGATACGCAGTATTTT

D: NA
V: TRBV12-3/TRBV12-4
size: NA
J: TRBJ2-3
CDR3: CASSLGQRTDTHYF
DNA: TGTGCCAGCAGTTTAGGGCAGCGGACAGATACGCACTATTTT

D: TRBD2
V: TRBV7-6
size: NA
J: TRBJ2-1
CDR3: CASSSLGLAANNEQFF
DNA: TGTGCCAGCAGCTCCCTCGGACTAGCGGCTAACAATGAGCAGTTCTTC

D: NA
V: TRBV6-5
size: many
J: TRBJ2-2
CDR3: CASSVPPGELFF
DNA: TGTGCCAGCAGTGTACCCCCCGGGGAGCTGTTTTTT

D: NA
V: TRBV28
size: NA
J: TRBJ1-4
CDR3: CASSLNRATEKLFF
DNA: TGTGCCAGCAGTTTAAATAGGGCGACTGAAAAACTGTTTTTT

D: NA
V: TRBV20-1
size: NA
J: TRBJ2-1
CDR3: CSAHEGAASYNEQFF
DNA: TGCAGTGCTCACGAAGGGGCGGCCTCCTACAATGAGCAGTTCTTC

D: TRBD2
V: TRBV3-1
size: few
J: TRBJ2-1
CDR3: CASSFPGTSEQFF
DNA: TGTGCCAGCAGCTTCCCCGGGACTAGTGAGCAGTTCTTC

D: NA
V: TRBV5-1
size: NA
J: TRBJ2-3
CDR3: CASRRGGDTDTQYF
DNA: TGCGCCAGCAGACGGGGCGGAGACACAGATACGCAGTATTTT

D: NA
V: TRBV15
size: NA
J: TRBJ2-7
CDR3: CATSRDPGQSYEQYF
DNA: TGTGCCACCAGCAGAGATCCCGGACAGTCCTACGAGCAGTACTTC

D: NA
V: TRBV28
size: few
J: TRBJ1-1
CDR3: CASSSPGGGWFPEAFF
DNA: TGTGCCAGCAGCTCACCTGGCGGGGGCTGGTTCCCTGAAGCTTTCTTT

D: NA
V: TRBV5-1
size: few
J: TRBJ1-1
CDR3: CASSLDFPQESFEAFF
DNA: TGCGCCAGCAGCTTGGATTTTCCCCAAGAATCTTTCGAAGCTTTCTTT

D: NA
V: TRBV29-1
size: NA
J: TRBJ2-1
CDR3: CSVERGDVYNEQFF
DNA: TGCAGCGTTGAAAGGGGGGACGTCTACAATGAGCAGTTCTTC

D: TRBD2
V: TRBV12-3/TRBV12-4
size: NA
J: TRBJ2-7
CDR3: CASRGIAGGEQYF
DNA: TGTGCCAGCAGGGGCATAGCGGGGGGGGAGCAGTACTTC

D: NA
V: TRBV29-1
size: few
J: TRBJ2-1
CDR3: CSVEWGLRYNEQFF
DNA: TGCAGCGTTGAATGGGGGCTAAGGTACAATGAGCAGTTCTTC

D: TRBD2
V: TRBV10-3
size: NA
J: TRBJ2-7
CDR3: CAISESRGQAGEQYF
DNA: TGTGCCATCAGTGAGTCTAGGGGCCAAGCGGGGGAGCAGTACTTC